Below are 32 T cell receptor beta chains sequenced from a single sample in a study of OX40 agonist ivuxolimab in advanced cancers. The protocol used for the library was the immunoSEQ multiplex PCR assay. The source is immuneACCESS, and TCRdb retained only in-frame sequences with V and J called. Part of the clones is not carried over; for the studies checked, unresolved V genes explain less than half of this, and the remainder is unexplained. This sample holds 40,000 or so clones; around 92% were observed only once. About a tenth of the sample is held by the ten biggest clonotypes. The specimen comprised CD4+ or CD8+ T cells sorted from blood, sampled in a trial of the OX40 agonist ivuxolimab. All receptors derive from an adult with an advanced solid tumor such as melanoma, head and neck, liver or kidney cancer.

This chain connects TRBV5-6 to TRBJ2-1; 9 nucleotides line up with TRBD1. Losses at the gene ends were 0 bases for V and 7 bases for J; bases not matched to a gene: 14. CDR1 is SGHDT and CDR2 is YYEEEE in the germline V gene. The CDR3 runs 18 residues. The chain's CDR3 is CASSLEGQGPVLRNEQFF. CDR3 coding DNA: TGTGCCAGCAGCTTGGAGGGACAGGGCCCGGTACTTCGGAATGAGCAGTTCTTC.

The chain uses TRBV10-2 and TRBJ2-7; D not certain. CDR3 length: 12 residues. In germline, CDR1 is WSHSY, CDR2 SAAADI. V dropped 6 bases and J dropped 6 bases, with 12 bases sitting between them. The DNA for the CDR3 is TGCGCCAGCAGCCACTACTGGGGCGAGCAGTACGTC. It is translated as CASSHYWGEQYV.

The chain couples TRBV4-2 to TRBJ2-7; D gene ambiguous. V lost 0 bases, J lost 2 bases, and 8 bases lay in between. The CDR3 is 14 amino acids. Per germline, CDR1 LGHNA and CDR2 YNFKEQ. The chain's CDR3 is CASSQDLDPYEQYF. For the CDR3, the DNA is TGTGCCAGCAGCCAAGATCTAGACCCCTACGAGCAGTACTTC.

This chain joins TRBV9 and TRBJ1-2; tentative D call: TRBD1 (5 bases). This CDR3 has 17 residues. Trimming removed 0 bases at V and 4 bases at J, with 19 bases between. Per germline, CDR1 SGDLS and CDR2 YYNGEE. The CDR3 nucleotides are TGTGCCAGCAGCGTAGCCCTCACGACGGGGGGTAGCTATGGCTACACCTTC. This encodes CASSVALTTGGSYGYTF.

The V gene is TRBV10-3, the J gene TRBJ1-5; the D gene is possibly TRBD1 (5 bases). Trimming removed 2 bases from V and 1 base from J, with 9 bases in between. Germline values: CDR1 ENHRY, CDR2 SYGVKD. The CDR3 sequence is 15 residues long. CDR3 residues: CAISERDGSNQPQHF. The CDR3 bases are TGTGCCATCAGTGAGAGGGACGGGAGCAATCAGCCCCAGCATTTT.

This clone turned up a few times. J is TRBJ2-1 and V is TRBV6-5, with D uncertain. This CDR3 region has 12 residues. V was shortened by 4 bases and J by 2 bases, with 3 bases between the two germline ends. Germline values: CDR1 MNHEY, CDR2 SVGAGI. The CDR3 DNA is TGTGCCAGCAGTTCTCCCTACAATGAGCAGTTCTTC. It translates to CASSSPYNEQFF.

The chain combines TRBV28 with TRBJ2-2; tentatively, D is TRBD1 (7 bases). Trimming stripped 5 bases from V and 5 bases from J, with 18 bases between. The length of the CDR3 is 16 residues. Germline V gene lookup returns CDR1 MDHEN and CDR2 SYDVKM. CDR3 sequence reads: CASSNPRQGGTGELFF. The CDR3, as DNA: TGTGCCAGCAGTAACCCCAGACAGGGAGGTACCGGGGAGCTGTTTTTT.

The chain joins TRBV16 to TRBJ1-4; D is undetermined. The CDR3 extends over 15 amino acids. Germline-derived CDR1 and CDR2 are KGHSY and FQNENV. V lost 4 bases, J lost 3 bases, and 12 bases lay in between. CDR3 in DNA: TGTGCCAGCAGCCTCAGGCCCGCCCCTAATGAAAAACTGTTTTTT. It codes for CASSLRPAPNEKLFF.

Regarding this clone: At one end, the junction sequence differs from germline, possibly due to a read error. The J gene is TRBJ2-3, the V gene TRBV7-8, with D perhaps given as TRBD1 or TRBD2 (6 bases each). CDR1 and CDR2 (germline): SGHVS, FQNEAQ. The CDR3 sequence is 16 residues long. CDR3 loop: CASSSEGGTPADPQYF. The DNA of the CDR3 is TGTGCCAGCAGCTCGGAAGGGGGGACCCCGGCAGATCCGCAGTATTTT.

The CDR3 is CASSLSRGAPGQYV. Here the CDR3 DNA reads TGTGCCAGCAGTTTATCGAGGGGCGCTCCGGGGCAGTACGTC. This chain joins TRBV27 and TRBJ2-7; possibly TRBD1 or TRBD2 for D (5 bases each). Germline V CDR1 and CDR2: MNHEY, SMNVEV (reference sequence). The CDR3 spans 14 residues. V was trimmed by 0 bases and J by 9 bases, leaving 15 bases between them.

J is TRBJ2-3 and V is TRBV29-1; D is undetermined. Trimming pared 3 bases from V and 0 bases from J, leaving 10 bases between. The germline gives CDR1 SQVTM, CDR2 ANQGSEA. CDR3 length: 14 amino acids. CDR3 protein: CSVEGSDSTDTQYF. Written as DNA, the CDR3 is TGCAGCGTTGAGGGTTCGGATAGCACAGATACGCAGTATTTT.

The chain employs TRBV28 and TRBJ1-5; D not certain. With 3 bases removed from V and 1 base from J, the gap between germline ends came to 7 bases. The germline V gene has CDR1 MDHEN and CDR2 SYDVKM. CDR3 length: 14 amino acids. The CDR3 DNA sequence: TGTGCCAGCAGTTTGGCAGTCAGCAATCAGCCCCAGCATTTT. Protein sequence: CASSLAVSNQPQHF.

The chain uses TRBV9 and TRBJ2-1; D not resolved. The V and J ends lost 3 bases and 7 bases respectively, with 11 bases between them. The V gene's germline CDR1 is SGDLS and CDR2 YYNGEE. This CDR3 spans 13 amino acids. The chain's CDR3 is CASSGRTGNEQFF. CDR3 coding DNA: TGTGCCAGCAGCGGCCGGACGGGTAATGAGCAGTTCTTC.

J is TRBJ1-3 and V is TRBV25-1; D gene ambiguous. Looked up from germline, CDR1 is MGHDK and CDR2 is SYGVNS. CDR3 length: 17 residues. V was clipped by 3 bases and J by 1 base, with 16 bases between them. Written as DNA, the CDR3 is TGTGCCAGCAGTGAGGGCGCTCTGGAGTTTTCTGGAAACACCATATATTTT. Its protein is CASSEGALEFSGNTIYF.

This chain joins TRBV4-2 and TRBJ2-1; possibly TRBD2 for D (7 bases). The CDR3 covers 15 residues. Germline V gene data show CDR1 as LGHNA and CDR2 as YNFKEQ. V was pared by 0 bases and J by 6 bases, with 12 bases between. CDR3 nucleotides: TGTGCCAGCAGCCAAGAAGTGGGAGGGGGCAATGAGCAGTTCTTC. Translating it yields CASSQEVGGGNEQFF.

This chain connects TRBV19 to TRBJ1-2; 7 bases agree with TRBD1. The germline gives CDR1 LNHDA, CDR2 SQIVND (reference sequence). The CDR3 extends over 15 amino acids. The V segment lost 6 bases and the J segment 8 bases; nucleotides outside the gene matches: 15. The CDR3 reads CASRPRQGRLGGYTF. CDR3 coding DNA: TGTGCCAGTAGGCCTCGACAGGGCCGTTTGGGGGGCTACACCTTC.

The rearrangement joins TRBV19 to TRBJ1-1; D remains unclear. V lost 7 bases to trimming and J lost 2 bases, with 11 bases between them. The germline V gene encodes CDR1 LNHDA and CDR2 SQIVND (reference sequence). The CDR3 runs 13 residues. CDR3 sequence: CASKYGGNTEAFF. The CDR3 DNA reads TGTGCCAGTAAGTATGGAGGCAACACTGAAGCTTTCTTT.

The rearrangement links TRBV5-6 to TRBJ2-7; 9 bases match TRBD2. The CDR3 spans 15 residues. Trimming cost V 3 bases and J 2 bases; bases outside gene matches: 6. Per the germline V gene, CDR1 is SGHDT and CDR2 is YYEEEE. This CDR3 reads CASSSSGRPPYEQYV. Written as DNA, the CDR3 is TGTGCCAGCAGCTCCAGCGGGAGGCCCCCCTACGAGCAGTACGTC.

The rearrangement uses TRBV15 and TRBJ2-1; D call uncertain. V was shortened by 3 bases and J by 0 bases, with 12 bases between the two germline ends. The CDR3 has 16 residues. Per germline, CDR1 LNHNV and CDR2 YYDKDF (reference sequence). The CDR3 here is CATSRTPSASYNEQFF. In DNA form, the CDR3 reads TGTGCCACCAGCAGGACCCCCAGCGCCTCCTACAATGAGCAGTTCTTC.

The genes are TRBV4-1 and TRBJ1-5; tentative D call: TRBD1 (5 bases). The CDR3 totals 14 residues. Trimming took 1 base from V and 5 from J, leaving 9 bases between them. Germline CDR1 MGHRA, CDR2 YSYEKL. In DNA, the CDR3 is TGCGCCAGCAGCCAAGCTGACAGTCATCAGCCCCAGCATTTT. Its translation: CASSQADSHQPQHF.

This chain uses TRBV6-4 with TRBJ2-3; 7 positions match TRBD2. Germline CDR1 and CDR2: MRHNA and SNTAGT. The CDR3 totals 15 residues. V gave up 0 bases and J gave up 8 bases; unmatched junction bases: 8. The CDR3, as DNA: TGTGCCAGCAGTGACTCCGCGAGCGGGGCATCTACGCAGTATTTT. Translating it yields CASSDSASGASTQYF.

The chain employs TRBV7-9 and TRBJ2-5, with D unresolved. Germline assignment: CDR1 SEHNR and CDR2 FQNEAQ (reference sequence). This CDR3 spans 13 amino acids. Between the trimmed V and J ends, which lost 5 bases and 4 bases, there was a span of 11 bases. CDR3 bases: TGTGCCAGCAGCCCGGGCCTCGCAGAGACCCAGTACTTC. As protein: CASSPGLAETQYF.

This clone was observed once. The J gene is TRBJ2-1, the V gene TRBV4-1; D is possibly TRBD1 or TRBD2 (5 bases each). Deletions cut 0 bases from V and 0 bases from J, with 15 bases between. Germline CDR1 reads MGHRA; CDR2 reads YSYEKL. The CDR3 is 18 amino acids. The CDR3 bases are TGCGCCAGCAGCCAAGATCACGGGGCACCGAGCTCCTACAATGAGCAGTTCTTC. This translates into CASSQDHGAPSSYNEQFF.

The rearrangement joins TRBV7-8 to TRBJ2-3; 10 nucleotides align to TRBD2. CDR3 length: 16 amino acids. The junction had 8 bases not matched to a gene; V was cut back by 5 bases and J by 3 bases. Germline V gene data show CDR1 as SGHVS and CDR2 as FQNEAQ. CDR3 amino acids: CASSPWTSGTTDTQYF. The CDR3 DNA reads TGTGCCAGCAGCCCGTGGACTAGCGGAACTACAGATACGCAGTATTTT.

This rearrangement joins TRBV9 to TRBJ2-2, with D possibly TRBD2 on 5 matching bases. This CDR3 is 13 amino acids long. Germline V gene sequence: CDR1 SGDLS, CDR2 YYNGEE. With 8 bases removed from V and 4 bases from J, the gap between germline ends came to 12 bases. This chain's CDR3 is CASRRASTGELFF. CDR3 sequence (DNA): TGTGCCAGTAGGCGGGCGAGCACCGGGGAGCTGTTTTTT. The variable domain in full, with the rest retrieved from reference TRBV9 and TRBJ2-2, is DSGVTQTPKHLITATGQRVTLRCSPRSGDLSVYWYQQSLDQGLQFLIQYYNGEERAKGNILERFSAQQFPDLHSELNLSSLELGDSALYFCASRRASTGELFFGEGSRLTVL.

This chain uses TRBV28 with TRBJ2-1; D might be TRBD1 or TRBD2, each matching 6 bases. The germline V and J ends were trimmed by 5 bases and 8 bases, with 10 bases remaining between them. Looked up from germline, CDR1 is MDHEN and CDR2 is SYDVKM. This CDR3 has 12 amino acids. As DNA, the CDR3 is TGTGCCAGCAGTGAGAGGGGGGATGAGCAGTTCTTC. This sequence encodes CASSERGDEQFF.

This clone occurred a few times. The chain uses TRBV6-1 and TRBJ1-2; D unresolved. CDR1 is MNHNS, CDR2 SASEGT, per germline. With 2 bases removed from V and 8 bases from J, the gap between germline ends came to 21 bases. CDR3 size: 16 residues. The CDR3 sequence is CASSESGSGRSGGYTF. CDR3 bases: TGTGCCAGCAGTGAATCGGGGAGTGGGCGTTCGGGGGGCTACACCTTC.

The chain recombines TRBV6-5 with TRBJ1-5, with a weak D call TRBD1 (6 bases). Per the germline V gene, CDR1 is MNHEY and CDR2 is SVGAGI. CDR3 size: 15 residues. Trimming cost V 7 bases and J 4 bases, with 17 bases left between them. As DNA, the CDR3 is TGTGCCAGCACCGGGTGGGGGCAGTCTAATCAGCCCCAGCATTTT. This sequence encodes CASTGWGQSNQPQHF.

This chain connects TRBV19 to TRBJ1-1; no firm D call. The CDR3 contains 13 residues. In germline, CDR1 is LNHDA, CDR2 SQIVND (reference sequence). Trimming stripped 1 base from V and 5 bases from J, with 8 bases between. DNA of the CDR3: TGTGCCAGTAGTATAGGGACGAGGACTGAAGCTTTCTTT. The encoded protein is CASSIGTRTEAFF.

V is TRBV6-1 and J is TRBJ1-6; D uncertain. The CDR3 extends over 14 amino acids. With 1 base removed from V and 9 bases from J, the gap between germline ends came to 10 bases. CDR1 and CDR2 from the germline V gene are MNHNS and SASEGT. The CDR3 protein is CASSEEDTVSPLHF. CDR3 in DNA: TGTGCCAGCAGTGAAGAGGATACTGTTTCACCCCTCCACTTT.

This chain connects TRBV2 to TRBJ2-7; D tentatively reads TRBD1 or TRBD2 (5 bases each). Trimming removed 6 bases from V and 7 bases from J, with 10 bases in between. The CDR3 consists of 11 residues. Germline lookup yields CDR1 SNHLY and CDR2 FYNNEI. DNA for the CDR3: TGTGCCAGCAGCGGGGCCCTGGAGCAGTACGTC. Protein: CASSGALEQYV.

The chain combines TRBV18 with TRBJ2-4, with D hard to call. This CDR3 has 15 residues. CDR1 and CDR2 from the germline V gene are KGHSH and LQKENI. V gave up 3 bases and J gave up 0 bases, with 9 bases separating them. This CDR3 is CASSPDELAKNIQYF. DNA for the CDR3: TGTGCCAGCTCACCGGACGAATTAGCCAAAAACATTCAGTACTTC.